These T cell receptor beta chains were read from a single sample in a study of cytomegalovirus exposure and HLA in healthy donors. Only in-frame clones appear in the TCRdb table, and some are missing; sequencing was by immunoSEQ multiplex PCR. The table shows under 200,000 clones, with over 70% occurring only once. Sequencing was carried out using PBMCs. These receptors came from a male donor in good health and CMV-seropositive. Both conserved end residues are part of each CDR3. Fields, in order: J gene, V gene, D gene, clone size, CDR3 DNA, CDR3 protein. D genes are given only for firm matches. Size is omitted from some rows. Given values are once, few, many or a class for expanded clones.

>TRBJ2-1|TRBV7-9|TRBD2|NA
TGTGCCAGCAGTCCTAGCGGGGGGTTGAATGAGCAGTTCTTC
CASSPSGGLNEQFF
>TRBJ2-5|TRBV5-1|TRBD1|NA
TGCGCCAGTAGGGACAGGGGGCCCCAGGAATGGGAGACCCAGTACTTC
CASRDRGPQEWETQYF
>TRBJ2-1|TRBV9|NA|once
TGTGCCAGCAGCGTAGGGGGGGACCCCTACAATGAGCAGTTCTTC
CASSVGGDPYNEQFF
>TRBJ1-1|TRBV9|NA|once
TGTGCCAGCAGCCCCCGACAGTTCGCTGAAGCTTTCTTT
CASSPRQFAEAFF
>TRBJ2-7|TRBV6-5|NA|NA
TGTGCCAGCAGTGACCCGGGGAGCTACGAGCAGTACTTC
CASSDPGSYEQYF
>TRBJ1-5|TRBV5-3|TRBD1|NA
TGTGCCAGAAGCTTCTCTTTAGGGACAGGGGCGGTCGGCAATCAGCCCCAGCATTTT
CARSFSLGTGAVGNQPQHF
>TRBJ1-1|TRBV18|NA|once
TGTGCCAGCTCACCACTTGAGGGTGACACTGAAGCTTTCTTT
CASSPLEGDTEAFF
>TRBJ1-4|TRBV2|NA|NA
TGTGCCAGCAACGAGGGAGAAAAACTGTTTTTT
CASNEGEKLFF
>TRBJ1-1|TRBV30|TRBD1|few
TGTGCCTGGAGTAATGGACAGGGGGCGCGAACTGAAGCTTTCTTT
CAWSNGQGARTEAFF
>TRBJ2-3|TRBV9|TRBD1|NA
TGTGCCATTGGCAAACCACCGCGACAGGGTGAGAGCTCAGATACGCAGTATTTT
CAIGKPPRQGESSDTQYF
>TRBJ1-4|TRBV9|NA|NA
TGTGCCAGCAGCCCCACCGGGGGATTCAATGAAAAACTGTTTTTT
CASSPTGGFNEKLFF
>TRBJ1-2|TRBV27|TRBD1|NA
TGTGCCAGCAGTTTATGGAACAGGGGGTCTATTTTTAACTATGGCTACACCTTC
CASSLWNRGSIFNYGYTF
>TRBJ1-2|TRBV5-4|TRBD1|once
TGTGCCAGCAGCCCTACTTGGACAGGGGGCAATGGCTACACCTTC
CASSPTWTGGNGYTF
>TRBJ2-3|TRBV12-5|NA|few
TGTGCTAGTGGTTTGCTCCCGACAGGTGCTATTGTGGAGACTGCAAGGACGACAGATACGCAGTATTTT
CASGLLPTGAIVETARTTDTQYF
>TRBJ1-6|TRBV6-5|TRBD1|NA
TGTGCCAGCAGGCAGGGGGAGTATAATTCACCCCTCCACTTT
CASRQGEYNSPLHF
>TRBJ1-2|TRBV30|NA|NA
TGTGCCTGGAGTGGGACAGCGTATGGCTACACCTTC
CAWSGTAYGYTF
>TRBJ2-5|TRBV7-2|TRBD2|once
TGTGCCAGCAGCTTAGGGATTGGCGGGGGGCAAGAGACCCAGTACTTC
CASSLGIGGGQETQYF
>TRBJ2-2|TRBV30|TRBD1|few
TGTGCCTGGGGGGCAGGGGGAATCGGGGAGCTGTTTTTT
CAWGAGGIGELFF
>TRBJ1-2|TRBV2|TRBD1|NA
TGTGCCAGCAGGACAGGGGGAAACTATGGCTACACCTTC
CASRTGGNYGYTF
>TRBJ2-3|TRBV2|NA|NA
TGTGCCAGCAAGGCTAGCTATAGCACAGATACGCAGTATTTT
CASKASYSTDTQYF
>TRBJ2-3|TRBV4-2|NA|NA
TGTGCCAGCAGCCAAGATTCCACAGCGGGCAGCACAGATACGCAGTATTTT
CASSQDSTAGSTDTQYF
>TRBJ2-2|TRBV10-3|TRBD1|NA
TGTGCCTCCGGAAAGGGGGCCGGCACCGGGGAGCTGTTTTTT
CASGKGAGTGELFF
>TRBJ2-5|TRBV11-2|NA|NA
TGTGCCAGCAGCTCCCGGGGGGCGGGTGAGACCCAGTACTTC
CASSSRGAGETQYF
>TRBJ1-1|TRBV18|NA|NA
TGTGCCAGCTTTGGGCAAAACGGTGAAGCTTTCTTT
CASFGQNGEAFF
>TRBJ2-1|TRBV7-3|TRBD2|NA
TGTGCCAGCAGCCCCCTTAGCGGGGCGTACAATGAGCAGTTCTTC
CASSPLSGAYNEQFF
>TRBJ2-2|TRBV7-9|TRBD2|few
TGTGCCAGCAGCTTTGTAGCGGGGGGCCCCACCGGGGAGCTGTTTTTT
CASSFVAGGPTGELFF
>TRBJ2-7|TRBV5-1|TRBD2|NA
TGCGCCAGCAGCCCCCGGACTAGCGACTACGAGCAGTACTTC
CASSPRTSDYEQYF
>TRBJ2-1|TRBV9|TRBD2|once
TGTGCCAGCAGCGTAGGAGCGGGGTATAGCTCCTACAATGAGCAGTTCTTC
CASSVGAGYSSYNEQFF
>TRBJ2-7|TRBV30|TRBD1|NA
TGTGCCTGGAGTGGGGCCGGTTGGGACAGGGGCCGGGACGAGCAGTACTTC
CAWSGAGWDRGRDEQYF
>TRBJ2-7|TRBV11-2|TRBD2|NA
TGTGCCACCAGCTGGACTAGCGGGGGGACTGGCGAGCAGTACTTC
CATSWTSGGTGEQYF
>TRBJ2-1|TRBV5-1|TRBD2|NA
TGCGCCAGCAGCTTGGAACTAGCGGGGGGGTACTTTGAGCAGTTCTTC
CASSLELAGGYFEQFF
>TRBJ2-3|TRBV27|NA|NA
TGTGCCAGCAGTTCCCTGCGGGGACAGAATACGCAGTATTTT
CASSSLRGQNTQYF
>TRBJ1-3|TRBV7-9|NA|NA
TGTGCCAGCAGCTTAGCGCTCGGGGGTGCGGGCGGAAACACCATATATTTT
CASSLALGGAGGNTIYF
>TRBJ2-5|TRBV6-1|NA|NA
TGTGCCAGCGGAGGAGGGGCAGGGTTTGGAGAGACCCAGTACTTC
CASGGGAGFGETQYF
>TRBJ2-1|TRBV9|TRBD1|NA
TGTGCCAGCAGCTTACAACAGGGGGCTTACAATGAGCAGTTCTTC
CASSLQQGAYNEQFF
>TRBJ1-1|TRBV6-5|NA|NA
TGTGCCAGCAGCAGCGCCGGACTAACGGGCGCTGAAGCTTTCTTT
CASSSAGLTGAEAFF
>TRBJ2-7|TRBV30|NA|NA
TGTGCCTGGAGGGCTTCTTCCTACGAGCAGTACTTC
CAWRASSYEQYF
>TRBJ1-2|TRBV7-2|TRBD1|NA
TGTGCCAGCAGCCCGGGGGGGACAGCAAGACGTTATGGCTACACCTTC
CASSPGGTARRYGYTF
>TRBJ2-7|TRBV19|TRBD1|NA
TGTGCCAGTAGGACCGACAGGGGAAACTACGAGCAGTACTTC
CASRTDRGNYEQYF
>TRBJ1-2|TRBV2|TRBD1|once
TGTGCCAGCAGGACACAGGGGGGCTATGGCTACACCTTC
CASRTQGGYGYTF
>TRBJ2-1|TRBV4-2|TRBD2|NA
TGTGCCAGCAGCCAATCGGGCGGGGGGAGCTCCTACAATGAGCAGTTCTTC
CASSQSGGGSSYNEQFF
>TRBJ2-3|TRBV14|NA|once
TGTGCCAGCAGCCCTGGGGGGTATAAGGGAGATACGCAGTATTTT
CASSPGGYKGDTQYF
>TRBJ2-3|TRBV11-2|NA|NA
TGTGCCAGCAGCTTAGAGGGGGCCGGGGATACGCAGTATTTT
CASSLEGAGDTQYF
>TRBJ2-5|TRBV5-1|TRBD2|once
TGCGCCAGCAGCTTGGAGCGGGGGCCCCAAGAGACCCAGTACTTC
CASSLERGPQETQYF